The 15 T cell receptor beta chains in this list originate from one sample, sequenced in a study of T cells after yellow fever vaccination. TCRdb analysed the 5' RACE reads with MiXCR anew, one entry per CDR3 protein. The sample lists around 300,000 distinct CDR3 sequences, about 4% occurring once. Specimen: PBMCs, collected 5 days after the yellow fever booster vaccination. The receptors were gathered from a man between 18 and 29 years old who received the YFV17D yellow fever vaccine.

The chain carries TRBV7-9 and TRBJ2-3, with D tentatively TRBD2 (6 bases). V was clipped by 4 bases and J by 1 base, with 12 bases between them. Per the germline V gene, CDR1 is SEHNR and CDR2 is FQNEAQ (reference sequence). This CDR3 spans 15 amino acids. The CDR3 sequence: CASSSTGLRTDTQYF. The DNA of the CDR3 is TGTGCCAGCAGCTCGACGGGACTTCGCACAGATACGCAGTATTTT.

This clonotype occurred many times. V and J are TRBV5-1 and TRBJ2-1, with D possibly TRBD2 on 6 matching bases. This CDR3 spans 13 amino acids. Germline values: CDR1 SGHRS, CDR2 YFSETQ. V lost 7 bases and J lost 9, with 17 bases in between. The CDR3 sequence: CASSAGYVLEQFF. The CDR3 nucleotides are TGCGCCAGCTCGGCGGGGTACGTCCTTGAGCAGTTCTTC.

This clonotype was counted only a few times. The gene calls are TRBV7-9 and TRBJ2-2; no clear D. Trimming pared 7 bases from V and 0 bases from J, leaving 18 bases between. CDR1 and CDR2 (germline): SEHNR, FQNEAQ (reference sequence). The CDR3 totals 17 residues. The CDR3, as DNA: TGTGCCAGCACCCAAAGACGCACACTCGCGAACACCGGGGAGCTGTTTTTT. This encodes CASTQRRTLANTGELFF. Full variable domain (outside the CDR3, taken from reference TRBV7-9 and TRBJ2-2): DTGVSQNPRHKITKRGQNVTFRCDPISEHNRLYWYRQTLGQGPEFLTYFQNEAQLEKSRLLSDRFSAERPKGSFSTLEIQRTEQGDSAMYLCASTQRRTLANTGELFFGEGSRLTVL.

This clonotype was counted between two and nine times. This chain uses TRBV5-1 with TRBJ2-3; D is perhaps TRBD2 (6 bases). Germline V gives CDR1 SGHRS, CDR2 YFSETQ. The V end lost 4 bases, the J end lost 6 bases, and 12 bases lay between the germline ends. The CDR3 has 13 residues. The CDR3 spells CASSGDWGDTQYF. CDR3 in DNA: TGCGCCAGCAGCGGGGACTGGGGGGATACGCAGTATTTT.

This clonotype has only a few counts. This chain's CDR3 is CASRLTPRQGARNNEQFF. For the CDR3, the DNA is TGTGCCAGCAGATTAACCCCGCGACAGGGGGCAAGAAACAATGAGCAGTTCTTC. The chain recombines TRBV6-5 with TRBJ2-1; TRBD1 matches at 10 bases. This CDR3 region has 18 residues. The V and J ends lost 6 bases and 5 bases, in that order; junction bases with no gene match: 16. Germline lookup yields CDR1 MNHEY and CDR2 SVGAGI.

In its sample, this clonotype was seen a few times. V usage is TRBV7-3 and J usage is TRBJ2-1; possible D gene TRBD2, 6 bases. The CDR3 is 18 amino acids. Trimming removed 5 bases at V and 4 bases at J, with 24 bases between. Per germline, CDR1 SGHTA and CDR2 FQGTGA. CDR3: CASSPTSLGARDYNEQFF. Here the CDR3 DNA reads TGTGCCAGCAGCCCTACTTCCTTGGGTGCGCGGGATTACAATGAGCAGTTCTTC.

V and J are TRBV4-1 and TRBJ2-1, with 12 bases that match TRBD2. The CDR3 runs to 15 residues. V dropped 6 bases and J dropped 8; count of bases not matched to a gene: 8. Germline V gives CDR1 MGHRA, CDR2 YSYEKL. CDR3 amino acids: CASRFRLAGEDEQFF. The CDR3 DNA sequence: TGCGCCAGCAGGTTTAGACTAGCGGGGGAGGATGAGCAGTTCTTC.

Only a few counts were recorded for this clonotype. This chain joins TRBV5-4 and TRBJ2-3; 10 bases are a match to TRBD2. Trimming removed 10 bases from V and 8 bases from J; junction bases left unmatched: 13. CDR3 size: 14 residues. CDR1 is SGHNT, CDR2 YYREEE, per germline (reference sequence). The DNA for the CDR3 is TGTGCCCTTCGGGCAGCGGGGGGGATCGGTACGCAGTATTTT. It yields the protein CALRAAGGIGTQYF.

Only a few counts were recorded for this clonotype. The chain recombines TRBV7-2 with TRBJ2-1, with D hard to call. From germline, CDR1 is SGHTA and CDR2 FQGNSA. V dropped 2 bases and J dropped 0 bases, with 8 bases sitting between them. CDR3 length equals 15 residues. CDR3 DNA sequence: TGTGCCAGCAGCTTATACCCGAGCTCCTACAATGAGCAGTTCTTC. This gives the protein CASSLYPSSYNEQFF.

This clonotype was counted ten times or more. The chain links TRBV7-2 to TRBJ2-3; 8 bases line up with TRBD2. This CDR3 has 15 residues. Germline loops: CDR1 SGHTA, CDR2 FQGNSA. The J segment lost 1 base and the V segment lost 5 bases, leaving 5 bases of the junction unmatched. CDR3 protein: CASSAGTSRTDTQYF. CDR3 DNA sequence: TGTGCCAGCAGCGCCGGGACTAGTCGCACAGATACGCAGTATTTT.

The CDR3 region is CASFGTVDNEQFF. In nucleotides, the CDR3 is TGTGCCAGCTTCGGGACCGTGGACAATGAGCAGTTCTTC. The chain employs TRBV7-8 and TRBJ2-1; D is tentatively TRBD1 or TRBD2 (5 bases each). CDR1 is SGHVS, CDR2 FQNEAQ, per germline. Trimming cost V 8 bases and J 5 bases, with 13 bases left between them. This CDR3 has 13 residues.

This clonotype appeared a few times. V usage is TRBV5-6 and J usage is TRBJ1-3, with 8 nucleotides matching TRBD1. V gave up 5 bases and J gave up 3 bases; unmatched junction bases: 10. The CDR3 contains 16 residues. The germline gives CDR1 SGHDT, CDR2 YYEEEE. Written as DNA, the CDR3 is TGTGCCAGCAGTCGCGGACAGGGCGCCTTTGGAAACACCATATATTTT. Amino acids: CASSRGQGAFGNTIYF.

The rearrangement joins TRBV5-1 to TRBJ2-1; the D is unclear. CDR1 is SGHRS, CDR2 YFSETQ, per germline. This CDR3 contains 12 residues. V was cut by 5 bases and J by 8 bases, with 11 bases left in between. This CDR3 reads CASSSLGHEQFF. The CDR3 nucleotides read TGCGCCAGCAGTTCTCTAGGTCATGAGCAGTTCTTC.

This clonotype was seen repeatedly, ten times or more. The chain links TRBV7-2 to TRBJ2-2; perhaps D is TRBD1 or TRBD2 (5 bases each). V was shortened by 1 base and J by 4 bases, with 7 bases between the two germline ends. Germline V gene lookup returns CDR1 SGHTA and CDR2 FQGNSA. The CDR3 runs 14 residues. CDR3 in amino acids: CASSLGGFTGELFF. DNA for the CDR3: TGTGCCAGCAGCTTAGGGGGGTTCACCGGGGAGCTGTTTTTT.

The chain recombines TRBV10-3 with TRBJ2-7, with 7 bases lining up with TRBD1. Germline loops: CDR1 ENHRY, CDR2 SYGVKD. The CDR3 consists of 14 residues. Trimming cost V 2 bases and J 1 base; bases outside gene matches: 2. Here the CDR3 DNA reads TGTGCCATCAGTGAGGGACAGGAGTCCTACGAGCAGTACTTC. It yields the protein CAISEGQESYEQYF.